Presented here are 11 T cell receptor beta chains from one specimen sequenced in a study of T cells in Graves' hyperthyroidism and ophthalmopathy. Template material for amplifying TCR beta CDR3 regions consisted of RNA transcripts. The HTBI primer set served for first-round RT-PCR of the TCR CDR3. From the multiplex PCR reads, TCRdb called clonotypes with MiXCR, one entry per CDR3 protein. The sample includes 150,000 to 200,000 distinct CDR3 sequences, about 9% seen only once; the top ten take roughly 23%. The sequencing sample was made of blood. These receptors all stem from a woman aged 18-29 years with Graves' hyperthyroidism that later progressed to Graves' ophthalmopathy.

This clonotype was picked up many times. This chain links TRBV11-1 with TRBJ2-3, with 7 bases that match TRBD1. With 5 bases clipped from V and 2 bases from J, the junction kept 4 bases outside the gene matches. CDR1 SGHAT and CDR2 FQDESV come from the germline V gene (reference sequence). The length of the CDR3 is 14 residues. This chain's CDR3 is CASSVDRATDTQYF. CDR3 bases: TGTGCCAGCAGCGTAGACAGGGCCACAGATACGCAGTATTTT.

Many counts were recorded for this clonotype. This sequence joins TRBV28 and TRBJ2-3; TRBD1 aligns across 7 bases. This CDR3 has 16 residues. The V and J ends lost 2 bases and 2 bases, in that order; junction bases with no gene match: 7. Germline V CDR1 and CDR2: MDHEN, SYDVKM. The CDR3 region is CASSLEGQFTTDTQYF. As DNA, the CDR3 is TGTGCCAGCAGTTTAGAGGGACAGTTTACCACAGATACGCAGTATTTT.

This clonotype was observed a few times. The chain joins TRBV7-9 to TRBJ2-7; tentatively, D is TRBD1 (6 bases). Germline values: CDR1 SEHNR, CDR2 FQNEAQ (reference sequence). CDR3 length: 13 residues. V shed 4 bases and J shed 3 bases, with 10 bases lying between them. The CDR3 reads CASSWTQGYEQYF. The CDR3 coding sequence is TGTGCCAGCAGCTGGACACAGGGCTACGAGCAGTACTTC.

This clonotype was observed many times. This chain links TRBV7-9 with TRBJ1-2, with TRBD1 identical over 9 bases. V lost 3 bases to trimming and J lost 9 bases; unmatched junction nucleotides: 2. The CDR3 contains 12 residues. Germline CDR1 reads SEHNR; CDR2 reads FQNEAQ (reference sequence). Here the CDR3 reads CASSFGTGSYTF. DNA of the CDR3: TGTGCCAGCAGCTTTGGGACAGGGAGCTACACCTTC.

In its sample, this clonotype was seen many times. CDR3 sequence reads: CASGSDQEAFF. The CDR3 nucleotides read TGTGCCAGCGGGTCAGACCAAGAAGCTTTCTTT. The V gene is TRBV6-1, the J gene TRBJ1-1; no clear D gene. V gave up 8 bases and J gave up 8 bases, with 12 bases separating them. The CDR3 consists of 11 residues. Germline CDR1 and CDR2: MNHNS and SASEGT.

This sequence joins TRBV9 and TRBJ2-5; 7 nucleotides line up with TRBD2. V lost 1 base to trimming and J lost 4 bases; unmatched junction nucleotides: 7. This CDR3 contains 15 residues. Per germline, CDR1 SGDLS and CDR2 YYNGEE. CDR3 amino acids: CASSVSRTSGETQYF. The DNA of the CDR3 is TGTGCCAGCAGCGTATCGCGGACTAGTGGAGAGACCCAGTACTTC.

This clonotype was observed at least ten times. An end of the junction differs from the germline gene, which may be a read error. The gene calls are TRBV14 and TRBJ2-2; TRBD2 aligns across 14 bases. The V gene's germline CDR1 is SGHDN and CDR2 FVKESK. The CDR3 is 19 amino acids. The CDR3 region has the DNA TGTGCCAGCAGCCCAGAGGGACTAGCGGGAGTGGAGAACCCCGGGGAGCTGTTTTTT. This sequence encodes CASSPEGLAGVENPGELFF. Full variable domain (missing parts from reference TRBV14 and TRBJ2-2): EAGVTQFPSHSVIEKGQTVTLRCDPISGHDNLYWYRRVMGKEIKFLLHFVKESKQDESGMPNNRFLAERTGGTYSTLKVQPAELEDSGVYFCASSPEGLAGVENPGELFFGEGSRLTVL.

This clonotype was detected many times. The chain uses TRBV18 and TRBJ2-2; TRBD2 agrees at 7 bases. V lost 6 bases and J lost 5; bases outside the gene matches: 12. The CDR3 extends over 16 amino acids. From germline, CDR1 is KGHSH and CDR2 LQKENI. CDR3 nucleotides: TGTGCCAGCTCCCGCGGGAGTTGGAGAACTACCGGGGAGCTGTTTTTT. It translates to CASSRGSWRTTGELFF.

This clonotype was recorded at least ten times. The CDR3 DNA reads TGTGCCAGCTCACCCGAGCGGATTAGCTCCTACGAGCAGTACTTC. Residues: CASSPERISSYEQYF. This rearrangement joins TRBV18 to TRBJ2-7; TRBD2 might be the D (5 bases). Germline V gene lookup returns CDR1 KGHSH and CDR2 LQKENI. Between the trimmed V and J ends, which lost 3 bases and 0 bases, there was a span of 12 bases. The CDR3 is 15 residues long.

At least ten counts were recorded for this clonotype. V gene TRBV28 combines with J gene TRBJ1-5; D is unresolved. V dropped 2 bases and J dropped 0 bases, with 14 bases sitting between them. This CDR3 contains 17 residues. The germline V gene encodes CDR1 MDHEN and CDR2 SYDVKM. In nucleotides, the CDR3 is TGTGCCAGCAGTTTAGCCGGAAGTCAAATTAGCAATCAGCCCCAGCATTTT. This gives the protein CASSLAGSQISNQPQHF.

This clonotype appeared many times. The chain carries TRBV7-9 and TRBJ2-3; TRBD2 matches 12 bases. The germline V gene has CDR1 SEHNR and CDR2 FQNEAQ (reference sequence). Germline trimming cut 1 base from V and 5 bases from J; bases unmatched to any gene: 1. This CDR3 comprises 15 residues. CDR3: CASSLEGLAGDTQYF. The CDR3 region has the DNA TGTGCCAGCAGCTTAGAGGGACTAGCGGGAGATACGCAGTATTTT.